This T cell receptor beta chain appears in the sequencing data of a study of blood T cell repertoires in COVID-19. Donors were grouped by their self-reported clinical history. Study processing details: From reference gene primer amplification, estimates of nucleated cell counts were derived. Profiled with immunoSEQ multiplex PCR; TCRdb holds only in-frame clones, not every one. The V and J calls and the clone size are those of that table, but D and trimming were determined from the DNA. The repertoire holds about 170,000 clones, with about four fifths as singletons. This clonotype originated in a woman aged 45-60 years in a cohort exposed to, infected with or recovered from COVID-19 (not recorded which). Sequencing was done on a sample of PBMCs or T cells enriched from blood (not recorded which).

The chain's CDR3 is CASSATGDRGNTIYF. The CDR3 nucleotides are TGTGCCAGCAGCGCTACAGGGGACCGTGGAAACACCATATATTTT. The chain employs TRBV9 and TRBJ1-3, with TRBD1 matching 7 bases. This CDR3 contains 15 residues. CDR1 SGDLS and CDR2 YYNGEE come from the germline V gene. With 3 bases clipped from V and 3 bases from J, the junction kept 6 bases outside the gene matches.